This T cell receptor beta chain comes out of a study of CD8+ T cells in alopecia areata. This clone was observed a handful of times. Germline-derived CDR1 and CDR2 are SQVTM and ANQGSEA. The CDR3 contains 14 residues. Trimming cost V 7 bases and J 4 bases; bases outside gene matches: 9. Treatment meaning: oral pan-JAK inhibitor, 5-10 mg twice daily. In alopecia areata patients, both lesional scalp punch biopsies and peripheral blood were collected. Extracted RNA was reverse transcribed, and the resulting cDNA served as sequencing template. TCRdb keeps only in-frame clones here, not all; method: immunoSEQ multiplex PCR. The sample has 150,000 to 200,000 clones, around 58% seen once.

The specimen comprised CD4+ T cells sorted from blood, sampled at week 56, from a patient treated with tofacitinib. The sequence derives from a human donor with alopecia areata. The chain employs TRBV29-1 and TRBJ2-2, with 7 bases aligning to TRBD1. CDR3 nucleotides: TGCAGCGCGACGAACAGGGGTGGCACCGGGGAGCTGTTTTTT. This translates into CSATNRGGTGELFF.